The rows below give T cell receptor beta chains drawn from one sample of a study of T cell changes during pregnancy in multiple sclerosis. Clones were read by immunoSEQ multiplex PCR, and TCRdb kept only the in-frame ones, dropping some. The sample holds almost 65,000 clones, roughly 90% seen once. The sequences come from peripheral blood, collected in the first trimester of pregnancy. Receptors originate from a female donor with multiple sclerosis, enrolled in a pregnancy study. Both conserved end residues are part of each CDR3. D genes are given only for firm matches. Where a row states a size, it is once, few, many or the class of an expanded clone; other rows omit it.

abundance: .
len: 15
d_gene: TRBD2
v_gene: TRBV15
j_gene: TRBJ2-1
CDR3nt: TGTGCCACCAGCAGAGATCTAGCGGAGGCGAATGAGCAGTTCTTC
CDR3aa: CATSRDLAEANEQFF

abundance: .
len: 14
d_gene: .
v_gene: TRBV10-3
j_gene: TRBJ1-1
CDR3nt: TGTGCCATCAGTGATGCGGCGTTGGGCACTGAAGCTTTCTTT
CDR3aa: CAISDAALGTEAFF

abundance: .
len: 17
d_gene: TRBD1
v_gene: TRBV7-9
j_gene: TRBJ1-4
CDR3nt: TGTGCCAGCAGCCCACTAGGACAGGGAGGCACTAATGAAAAACTGTTTTTT
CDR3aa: CASSPLGQGGTNEKLFF

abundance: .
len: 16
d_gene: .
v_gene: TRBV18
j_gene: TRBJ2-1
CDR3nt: TGTGCCAGCTCTCTAAAGCACGACAGCTTTTACAATGAGCAGTTCTTC
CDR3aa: CASSLKHDSFYNEQFF

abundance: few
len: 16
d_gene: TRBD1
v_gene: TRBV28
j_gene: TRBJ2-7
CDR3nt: TGTGCCAGCAGCCGGGCAGGGACAGGGGGCAGCTACGAGCAGTACTTC
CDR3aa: CASSRAGTGGSYEQYF

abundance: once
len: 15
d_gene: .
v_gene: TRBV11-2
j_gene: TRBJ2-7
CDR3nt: TGTGCCAGCAGCCAAGAGGAGGGGAGCTCCTACGAGCAGTACTTC
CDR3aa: CASSQEEGSSYEQYF

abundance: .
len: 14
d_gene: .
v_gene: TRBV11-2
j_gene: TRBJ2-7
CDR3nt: TGTGCCAGCAGCTTAGTTGGGACTCCCTACGAGCAGTACTTC
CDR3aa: CASSLVGTPYEQYF

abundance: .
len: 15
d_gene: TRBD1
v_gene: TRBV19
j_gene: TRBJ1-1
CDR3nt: TGTGCCAGTAGACCAGGGGGCGGTCGGGACACTGAAGCTTTCTTT
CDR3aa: CASRPGGGRDTEAFF

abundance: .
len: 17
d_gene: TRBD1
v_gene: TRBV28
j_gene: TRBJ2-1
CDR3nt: TGTGCCAGCAGTTTAAATATAGGGACAGGACGGAACAATGAGCAGTTCTTC
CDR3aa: CASSLNIGTGRNNEQFF

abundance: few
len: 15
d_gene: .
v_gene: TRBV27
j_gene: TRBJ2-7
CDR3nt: TGTGCCAGCAGTTTATTTCGCGGGCTAACCTACGAGCAGTACTTC
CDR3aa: CASSLFRGLTYEQYF

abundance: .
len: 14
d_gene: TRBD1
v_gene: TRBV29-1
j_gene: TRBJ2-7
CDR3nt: TGCAGCGTTGAACTCCCCGACAGGGGAAGCGCGCAGTACTTC
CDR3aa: CSVELPDRGSAQYF

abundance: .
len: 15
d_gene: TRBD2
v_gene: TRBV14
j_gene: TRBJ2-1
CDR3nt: TGTGCCAGCAGCCCGGGACTAGCGGGAGGTTATGAGCAGTTCTTC
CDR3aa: CASSPGLAGGYEQFF

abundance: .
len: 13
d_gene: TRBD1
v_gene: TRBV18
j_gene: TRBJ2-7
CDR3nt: TGTGCCAGCTCGAGCACAGGGGACTACGAGCAGTACTTC
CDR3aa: CASSSTGDYEQYF

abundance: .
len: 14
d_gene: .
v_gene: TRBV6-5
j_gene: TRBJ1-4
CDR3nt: TGTGCCAGCAGAGATACAGGGTGGGATGAAAAACTGTTTTTT
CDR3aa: CASRDTGWDEKLFF

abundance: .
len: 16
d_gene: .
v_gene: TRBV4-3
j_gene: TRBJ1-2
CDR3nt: TGCGCCAGCAGCCGAGATCTGGAGGGAGGAGCCTATGGCTACACCTTC
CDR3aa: CASSRDLEGGAYGYTF

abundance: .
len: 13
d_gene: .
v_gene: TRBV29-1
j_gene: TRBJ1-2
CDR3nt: TGCAGCGTTGAAGAGCCCCGGGGTGATGGCTACACCTTC
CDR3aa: CSVEEPRGDGYTF

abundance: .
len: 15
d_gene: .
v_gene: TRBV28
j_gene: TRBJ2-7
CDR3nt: TGTGCCAGCAGTTTAACAGGGAGTCGGAGCTACGAGCAGTACTTC
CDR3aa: CASSLTGSRSYEQYF

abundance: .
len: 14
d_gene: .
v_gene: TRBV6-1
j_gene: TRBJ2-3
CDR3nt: TGTGCCAGCAGTGAAGTAGGAGGGACAGATACGCAGTATTTT
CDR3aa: CASSEVGGTDTQYF

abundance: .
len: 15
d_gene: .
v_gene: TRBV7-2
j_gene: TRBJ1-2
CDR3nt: TGTGCCAGCAGCCAGTACTCGGACACCGGGTATGGCTACACCTTC
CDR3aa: CASSQYSDTGYGYTF

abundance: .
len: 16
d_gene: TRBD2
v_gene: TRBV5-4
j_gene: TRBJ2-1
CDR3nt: TGTGCCAGCAGCTTGAGGTCCGCGGGAGGGGGGAATGAGCAGTTCTTC
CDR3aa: CASSLRSAGGGNEQFF

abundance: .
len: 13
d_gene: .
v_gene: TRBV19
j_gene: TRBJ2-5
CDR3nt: TGTGCCACCGGGACCGAGGGAGGCGGGACCCAGTACTTC
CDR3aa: CATGTEGGGTQYF

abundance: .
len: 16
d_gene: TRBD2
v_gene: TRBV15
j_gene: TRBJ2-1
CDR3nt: TGTGCCACCAGCACCAGGACTAGCGGGAGGGTCGGTGAGCAGTTCTTC
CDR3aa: CATSTRTSGRVGEQFF

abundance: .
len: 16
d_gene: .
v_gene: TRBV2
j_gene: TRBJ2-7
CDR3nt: TGTGCCAGCACCCCCCTCCGACTAGGAGATCCCTACGAGCAGTACTTC
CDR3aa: CASTPLRLGDPYEQYF

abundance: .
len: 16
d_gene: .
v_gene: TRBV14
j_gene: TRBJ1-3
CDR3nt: TGTGCCAGCAGCCAAATACAGGGTTCTTCCGGAAACACCATATATTTT
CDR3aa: CASSQIQGSSGNTIYF

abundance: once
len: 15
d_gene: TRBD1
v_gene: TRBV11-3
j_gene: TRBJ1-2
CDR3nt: TGTGCCAGCAGCTTAGAAGCAGGGGGCAACTATGGCTACACCTTC
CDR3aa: CASSLEAGGNYGYTF

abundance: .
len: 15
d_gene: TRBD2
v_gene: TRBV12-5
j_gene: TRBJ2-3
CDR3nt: TGTGCTAGTGGTTTTGGGACTAGCGGGCCAGATACGCAGTATTTT
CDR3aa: CASGFGTSGPDTQYF

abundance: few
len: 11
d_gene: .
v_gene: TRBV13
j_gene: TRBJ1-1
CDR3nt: TGTGCCAGCAGTCGCGGTGGCGGAGCTTTCTTT
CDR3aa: CASSRGGGAFF

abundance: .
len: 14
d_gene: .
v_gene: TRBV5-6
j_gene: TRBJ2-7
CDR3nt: TGTGCCAGCAGCTTCATCCAGACTGACTACGAGCAGTACTTC
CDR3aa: CASSFIQTDYEQYF

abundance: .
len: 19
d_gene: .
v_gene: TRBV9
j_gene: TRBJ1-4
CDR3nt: TGTGCCAGCAGCGTAGGGCCAGGGCCCTCGGGAGCAACTAATGAAAAACTGTTTTTT
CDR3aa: CASSVGPGPSGATNEKLFF

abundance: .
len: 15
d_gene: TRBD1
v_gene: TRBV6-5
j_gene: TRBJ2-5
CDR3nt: TGTGCCAGCAGCCGGACAGGGGGCGCATGGGAGACCCAGTACTTC
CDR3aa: CASSRTGGAWETQYF

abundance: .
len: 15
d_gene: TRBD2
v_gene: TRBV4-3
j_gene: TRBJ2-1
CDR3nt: TGCGCCAGCAGCTTAGGACTAGCGGGAGGCAATGAGCAGTTCTTC
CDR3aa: CASSLGLAGGNEQFF

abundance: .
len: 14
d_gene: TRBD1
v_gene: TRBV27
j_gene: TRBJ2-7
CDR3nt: TGTGCCAGCAGCCTGACAGGGATTTCCTACGAGCAGTACTTC
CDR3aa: CASSLTGISYEQYF

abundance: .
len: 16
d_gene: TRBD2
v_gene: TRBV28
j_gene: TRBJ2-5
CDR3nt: TGTGCCAGCAGTTTAATGGTAGCGGGAGCTAAAGAGACCCAGTACTTC
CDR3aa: CASSLMVAGAKETQYF

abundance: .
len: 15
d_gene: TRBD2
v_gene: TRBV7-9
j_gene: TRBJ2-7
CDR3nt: TGTGCCAGCAGCCAGGCGTCTAGCGGGGCCTACGAGCAGTACTTC
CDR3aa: CASSQASSGAYEQYF

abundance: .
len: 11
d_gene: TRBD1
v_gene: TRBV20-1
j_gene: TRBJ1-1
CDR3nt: TGCAGTGCTAGAGAGACAGGGGATTGGTTCTTT
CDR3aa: CSARETGDWFF

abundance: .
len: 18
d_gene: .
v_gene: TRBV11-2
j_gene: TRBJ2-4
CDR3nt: TGTGCCAGCAGCTTAGATCAACAGGCGGGACTAGCCAAAAACATTCAGTACTTC
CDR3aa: CASSLDQQAGLAKNIQYF

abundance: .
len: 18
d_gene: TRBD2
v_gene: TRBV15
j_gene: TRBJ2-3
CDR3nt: TGTGCCACCAGCAGAGATAGGGCTAGCGGGAGCCGGGCAGATACGCAGTATTTT
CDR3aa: CATSRDRASGSRADTQYF

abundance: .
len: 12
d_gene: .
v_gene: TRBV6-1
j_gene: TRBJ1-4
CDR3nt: TGTGCCAGCAGTGTCCCTACTGAAAAACTGTTTTTT
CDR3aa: CASSVPTEKLFF

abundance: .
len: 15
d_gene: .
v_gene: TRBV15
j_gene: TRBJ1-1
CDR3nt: TGTGCCACCAGCAGACCCACAGGGTTGAACACTGAAGCTTTCTTT
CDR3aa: CATSRPTGLNTEAFF

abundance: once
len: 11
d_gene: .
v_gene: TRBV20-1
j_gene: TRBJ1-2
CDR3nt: TGCAGTGCTGAGGACAGTGGGGGCTACACCTTC
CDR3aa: CSAEDSGGYTF

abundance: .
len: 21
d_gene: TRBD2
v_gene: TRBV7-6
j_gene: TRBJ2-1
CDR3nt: TGTGCCAGCAGCTTATTTGGTTCGGGACTAGCGGGAGGGGAGTCCTACAATGAGCAGTTCTTC
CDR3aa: CASSLFGSGLAGGESYNEQFF

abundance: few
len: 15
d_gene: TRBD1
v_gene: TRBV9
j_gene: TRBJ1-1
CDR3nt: TGTGCCAGCAGCGCTTACAGGGGCATGAACACTGAAGCTTTCTTT
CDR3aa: CASSAYRGMNTEAFF

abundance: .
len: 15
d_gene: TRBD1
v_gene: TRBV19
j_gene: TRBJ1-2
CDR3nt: TGTGCCAGTAGTAGAGGGACAGCTCCTAACTATGGCTACACCTTC
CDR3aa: CASSRGTAPNYGYTF

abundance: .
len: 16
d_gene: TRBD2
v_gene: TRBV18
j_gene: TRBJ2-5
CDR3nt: TGTGCCAGCTCACTAGGACTAGCGAGCCACCAAGAGACCCAGTACTTC
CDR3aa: CASSLGLASHQETQYF

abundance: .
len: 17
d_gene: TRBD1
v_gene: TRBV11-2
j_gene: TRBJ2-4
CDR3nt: TGTGCCAGCAGCTTAGGCCGGGACAGACTAGCCAAAAACATTCAGTACTTC
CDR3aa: CASSLGRDRLAKNIQYF

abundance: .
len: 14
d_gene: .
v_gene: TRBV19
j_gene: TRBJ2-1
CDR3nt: TGTGCCAGTAACACAGGCTACACGGACAATGAGCAGTTCTTC
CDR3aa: CASNTGYTDNEQFF

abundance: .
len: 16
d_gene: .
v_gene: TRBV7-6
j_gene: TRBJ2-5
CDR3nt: TGTGCCAGCAGCTTAGAGATCCGGGGGAACCGAGAGACCCAGTACTTC
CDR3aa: CASSLEIRGNRETQYF

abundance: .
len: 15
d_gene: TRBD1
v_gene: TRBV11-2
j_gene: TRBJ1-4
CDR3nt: TGTGCCAGCAGCTCCAGGGGGCTGACTAATGAAAAACTGTTTTTT
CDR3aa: CASSSRGLTNEKLFF